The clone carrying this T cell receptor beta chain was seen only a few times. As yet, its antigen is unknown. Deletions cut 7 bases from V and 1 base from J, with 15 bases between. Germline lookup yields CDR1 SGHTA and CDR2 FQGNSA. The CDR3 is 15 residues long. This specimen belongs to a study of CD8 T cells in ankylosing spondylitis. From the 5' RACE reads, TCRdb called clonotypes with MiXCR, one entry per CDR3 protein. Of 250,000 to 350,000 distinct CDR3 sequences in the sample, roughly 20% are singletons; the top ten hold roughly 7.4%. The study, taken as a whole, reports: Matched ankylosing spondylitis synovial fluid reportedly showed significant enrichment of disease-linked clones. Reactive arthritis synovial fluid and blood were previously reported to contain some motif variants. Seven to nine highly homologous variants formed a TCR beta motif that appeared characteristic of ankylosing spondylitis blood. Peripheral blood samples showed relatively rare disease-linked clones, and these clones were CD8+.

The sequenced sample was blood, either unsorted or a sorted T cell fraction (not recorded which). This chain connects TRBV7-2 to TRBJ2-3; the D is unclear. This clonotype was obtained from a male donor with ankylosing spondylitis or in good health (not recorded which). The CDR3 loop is CASTFSRAGTDTQYF. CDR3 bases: TGTGCCAGCACCTTTTCTCGGGCTGGCACAGATACGCAGTATTTT.